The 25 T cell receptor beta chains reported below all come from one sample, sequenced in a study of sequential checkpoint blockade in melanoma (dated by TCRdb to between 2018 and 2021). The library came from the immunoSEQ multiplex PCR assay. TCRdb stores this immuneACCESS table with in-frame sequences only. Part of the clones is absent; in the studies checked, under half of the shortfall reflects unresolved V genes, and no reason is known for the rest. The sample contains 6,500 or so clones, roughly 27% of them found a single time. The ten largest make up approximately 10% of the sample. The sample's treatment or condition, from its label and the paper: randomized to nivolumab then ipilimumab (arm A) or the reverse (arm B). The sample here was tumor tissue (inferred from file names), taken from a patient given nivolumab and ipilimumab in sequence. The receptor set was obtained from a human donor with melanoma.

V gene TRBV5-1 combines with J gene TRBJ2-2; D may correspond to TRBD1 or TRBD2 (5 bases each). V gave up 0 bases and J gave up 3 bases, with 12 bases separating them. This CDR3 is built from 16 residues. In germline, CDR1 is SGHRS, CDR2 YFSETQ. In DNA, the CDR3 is TGCGCCAGCAGCTTGGCCTACGGGACGGACACCGGGGAGCTGTTTTTT. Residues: CASSLAYGTDTGELFF.

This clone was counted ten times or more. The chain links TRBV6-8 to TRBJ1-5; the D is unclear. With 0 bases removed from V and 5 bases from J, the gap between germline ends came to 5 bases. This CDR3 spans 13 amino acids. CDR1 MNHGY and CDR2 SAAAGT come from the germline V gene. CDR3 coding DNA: TGTGCCAGCAGTTACTCAGGGCATCAGCCCCAGCATTTT. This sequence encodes CASSYSGHQPQHF.

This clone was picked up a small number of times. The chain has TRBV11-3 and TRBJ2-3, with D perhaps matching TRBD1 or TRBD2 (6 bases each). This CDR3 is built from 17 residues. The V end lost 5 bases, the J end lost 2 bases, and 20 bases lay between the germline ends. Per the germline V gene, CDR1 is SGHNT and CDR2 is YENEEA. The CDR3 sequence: CASSQVGGGTPTDTQYF. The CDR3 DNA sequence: TGTGCCAGCAGCCAAGTGGGGGGCGGGACCCCCACAGATACGCAGTATTTT.

The CDR3 protein is CASSPTAGSTDTQYF. The DNA for the CDR3 is TGTGCCAGCAGCCCTACGGCTGGTAGCACAGATACGCAGTATTTT. J is TRBJ2-3 and V is TRBV11-3; D gene ambiguous. The germline V gene has CDR1 SGHNT and CDR2 YENEEA. Trimming took 5 bases from V and 0 from J, leaving 12 bases between them. This CDR3 comprises 15 residues. Complete variable domain (other parts from reference TRBV11-3 and TRBJ2-3): EAGVVQSPRYKIIEKKQPVAFWCNPISGHNTLYWYLQNLGQGPELLIRYENEEAVDDSQLPKDRFSAERLKGVDSTLKIQPAELGDSAVYLCASSPTAGSTDTQYFGPGTRLTVL.

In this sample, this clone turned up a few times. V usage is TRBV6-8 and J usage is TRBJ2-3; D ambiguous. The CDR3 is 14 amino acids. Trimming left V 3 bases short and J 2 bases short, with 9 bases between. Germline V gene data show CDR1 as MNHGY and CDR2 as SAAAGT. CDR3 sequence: CASSYFRATDTQYF. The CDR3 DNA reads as TGTGCCAGCAGTTATTTCCGGGCCACAGATACGCAGTATTTT.

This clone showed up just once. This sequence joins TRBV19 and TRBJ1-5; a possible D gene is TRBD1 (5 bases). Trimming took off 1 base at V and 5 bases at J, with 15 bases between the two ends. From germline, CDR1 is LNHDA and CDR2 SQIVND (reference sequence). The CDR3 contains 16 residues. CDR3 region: CASSIGGRRSDQPQHF. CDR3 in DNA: TGTGCCAGTAGTATAGGGGGCAGGAGGAGCGATCAGCCCCAGCATTTT. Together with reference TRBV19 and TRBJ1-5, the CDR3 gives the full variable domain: DGGITQSPKYLFRKEGQNVTLSCEQNLNHDAMYWYRQDPGQGLRLIYYSQIVNDFQKGDIAEGYSVSREKKESFPLTVTSAQKNPTAFYLCASSIGGRRSDQPQHFGDGTRLSIL.

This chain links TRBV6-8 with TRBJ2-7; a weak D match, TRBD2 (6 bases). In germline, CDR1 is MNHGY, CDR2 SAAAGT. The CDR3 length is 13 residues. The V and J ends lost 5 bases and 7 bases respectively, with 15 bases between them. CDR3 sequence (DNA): TGTGCCAGCAGTGTGGGGGGACTCGTTGAGCAGTACTTC. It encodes CASSVGGLVEQYF.

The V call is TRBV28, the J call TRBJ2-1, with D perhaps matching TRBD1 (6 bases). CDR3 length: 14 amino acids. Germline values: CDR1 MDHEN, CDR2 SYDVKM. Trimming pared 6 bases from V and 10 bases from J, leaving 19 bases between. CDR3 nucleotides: TGTGCCAGCAGCATTAACAGGGATAGATACGAGCAGTTCTTC. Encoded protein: CASSINRDRYEQFF.

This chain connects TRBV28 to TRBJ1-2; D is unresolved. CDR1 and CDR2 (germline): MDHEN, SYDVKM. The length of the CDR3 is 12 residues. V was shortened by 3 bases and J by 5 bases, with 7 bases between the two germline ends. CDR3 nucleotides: TGTGCCAGCAGTTTGATGGAGTATGGCTACACCTTC. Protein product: CASSLMEYGYTF.

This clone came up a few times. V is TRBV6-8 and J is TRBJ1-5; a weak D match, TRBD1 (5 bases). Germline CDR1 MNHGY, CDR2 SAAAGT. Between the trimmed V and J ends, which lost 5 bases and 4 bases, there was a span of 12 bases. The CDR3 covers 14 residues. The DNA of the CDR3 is TGTGCCAGCAGTCTACAGGTTGGAAATCAGCCCCAGCATTTT. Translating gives CASSLQVGNQPQHF.

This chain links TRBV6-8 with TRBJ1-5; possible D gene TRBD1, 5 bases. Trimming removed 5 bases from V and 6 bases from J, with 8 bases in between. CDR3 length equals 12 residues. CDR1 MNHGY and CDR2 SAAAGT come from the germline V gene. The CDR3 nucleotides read TGTGCCAGCAGTGACGGGGCTCAGCCCCAGCATTTT. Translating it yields CASSDGAQPQHF.

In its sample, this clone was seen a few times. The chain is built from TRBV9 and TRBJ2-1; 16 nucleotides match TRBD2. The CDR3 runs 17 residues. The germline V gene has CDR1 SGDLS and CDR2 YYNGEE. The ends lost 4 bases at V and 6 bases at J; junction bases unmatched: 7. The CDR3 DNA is TGTGCCAGCAGCTCGGGACTAGCGGGAGGGCCGGGCAATGAGCAGTTCTTC. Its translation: CASSSGLAGGPGNEQFF.

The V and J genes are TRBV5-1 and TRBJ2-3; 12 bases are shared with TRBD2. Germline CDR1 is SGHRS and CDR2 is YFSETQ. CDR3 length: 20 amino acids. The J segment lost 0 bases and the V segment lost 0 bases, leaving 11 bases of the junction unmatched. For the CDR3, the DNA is TGCGCCAGCAGCTTGGATTGGCACCCAGGGACTAGCGGGAGCACAGATACGCAGTATTTT. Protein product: CASSLDWHPGTSGSTDTQYF.

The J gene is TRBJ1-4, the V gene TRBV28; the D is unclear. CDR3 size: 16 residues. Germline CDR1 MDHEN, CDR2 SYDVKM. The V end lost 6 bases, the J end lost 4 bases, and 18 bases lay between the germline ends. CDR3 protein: CASRKGEGRYNEKLFF. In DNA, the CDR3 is TGTGCCAGCAGAAAAGGCGAAGGGCGGTATAATGAAAAACTGTTTTTT.

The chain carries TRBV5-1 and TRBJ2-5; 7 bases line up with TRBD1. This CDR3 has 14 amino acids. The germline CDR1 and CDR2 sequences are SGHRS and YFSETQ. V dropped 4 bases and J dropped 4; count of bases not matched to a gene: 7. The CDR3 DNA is TGCGCCAGCAGCACGGGACAGTCTACAGAGACCCAGTACTTC. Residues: CASSTGQSTETQYF.

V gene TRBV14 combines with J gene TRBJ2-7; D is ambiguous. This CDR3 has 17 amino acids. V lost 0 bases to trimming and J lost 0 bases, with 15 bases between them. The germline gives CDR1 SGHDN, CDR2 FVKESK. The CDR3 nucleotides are TGTGCCAGCAGCCAAGATACGTCGGCGGCGAGCTCCTACGAGCAGTACTTC. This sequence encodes CASSQDTSAASSYEQYF.

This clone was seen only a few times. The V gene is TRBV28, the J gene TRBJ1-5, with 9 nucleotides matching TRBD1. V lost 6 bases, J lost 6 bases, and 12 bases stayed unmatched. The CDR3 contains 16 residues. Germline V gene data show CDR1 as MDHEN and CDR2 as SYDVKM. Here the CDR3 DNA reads TGTGCCAGCAGCTCCCCCCGGACAGGGGTAGGTCAGCCCCAGCATTTT. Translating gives CASSSPRTGVGQPQHF.

DNA of the CDR3: TGTGCCAGTAGTATAATGAGAGCGGGAGGCCCCGGGGAGCTGTTTTTT. Translated: CASSIMRAGGPGELFF. The genes are TRBV19 and TRBJ2-2, with 9 bases matching TRBD2. CDR1 is LNHDA, CDR2 SQIVND, per germline (reference sequence). The CDR3 contains 16 residues. Losses at the gene ends were 2 bases for V and 6 bases for J; bases not matched to a gene: 7.

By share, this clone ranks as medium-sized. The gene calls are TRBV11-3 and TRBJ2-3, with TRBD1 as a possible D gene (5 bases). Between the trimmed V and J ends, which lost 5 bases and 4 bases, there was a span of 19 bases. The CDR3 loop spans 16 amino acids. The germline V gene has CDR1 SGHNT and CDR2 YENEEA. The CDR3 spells CASSPRQPRAPDTQYF. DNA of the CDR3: TGTGCCAGCAGCCCGAGACAGCCTCGGGCACCAGATACGCAGTATTTT.

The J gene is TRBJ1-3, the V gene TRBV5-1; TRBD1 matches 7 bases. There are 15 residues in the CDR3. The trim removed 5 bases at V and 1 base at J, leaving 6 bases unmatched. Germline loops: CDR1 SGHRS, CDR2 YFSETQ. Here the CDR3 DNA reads TGCGCCAGCAGACAAACAGGGGAATCTGGAAACACCATATATTTT. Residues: CASRQTGESGNTIYF.

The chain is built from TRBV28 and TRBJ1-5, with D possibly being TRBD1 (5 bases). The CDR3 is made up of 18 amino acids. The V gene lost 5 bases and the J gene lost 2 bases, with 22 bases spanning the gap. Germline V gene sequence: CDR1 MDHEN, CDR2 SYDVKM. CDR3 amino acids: CASSPDWSRARGNQPQHF. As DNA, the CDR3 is TGTGCCAGCAGTCCCGACTGGAGCAGGGCAAGGGGCAATCAGCCCCAGCATTTT.

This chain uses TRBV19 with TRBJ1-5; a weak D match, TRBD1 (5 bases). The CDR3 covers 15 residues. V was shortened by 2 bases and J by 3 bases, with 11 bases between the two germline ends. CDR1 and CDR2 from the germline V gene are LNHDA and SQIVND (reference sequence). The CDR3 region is CASSISGGLNQPQHF. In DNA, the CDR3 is TGTGCCAGTAGTATATCGGGGGGTCTCAATCAGCCCCAGCATTTT.

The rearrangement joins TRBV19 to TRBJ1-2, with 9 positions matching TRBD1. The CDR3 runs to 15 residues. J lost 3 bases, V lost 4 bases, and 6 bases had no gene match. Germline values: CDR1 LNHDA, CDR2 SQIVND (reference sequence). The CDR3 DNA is TGTGCCAGTAGTACAACAGGGGGCGCACACTATGGCTACACCTTC. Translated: CASSTTGGAHYGYTF. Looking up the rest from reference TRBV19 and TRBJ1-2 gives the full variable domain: DGGITQSPKYLFRKEGQNVTLSCEQNLNHDAMYWYRQDPGQGLRLIYYSQIVNDFQKGDIAEGYSVSREKKESFPLTVTSAQKNPTAFYLCASSTTGGAHYGYTFGSGTRLTVV.

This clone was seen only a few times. CDR3 in amino acids: CASRTRGRVNEQYF. The CDR3 nucleotides read TGTGCCAGCAGGACGCGCGGGAGGGTGAACGAGCAGTACTTC. The chain uses TRBV6-8 and TRBJ2-7; 9 positions agree with TRBD2. CDR1 MNHGY and CDR2 SAAAGT come from the germline V gene. This CDR3 contains 14 residues. With V trimmed by 6 bases and J by 5 bases, 8 bases remained unmatched.

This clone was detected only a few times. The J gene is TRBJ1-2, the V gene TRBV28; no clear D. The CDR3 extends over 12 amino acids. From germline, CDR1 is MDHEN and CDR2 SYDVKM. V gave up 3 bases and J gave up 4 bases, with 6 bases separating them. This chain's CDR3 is CASSLGSYGYTF. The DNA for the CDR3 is TGTGCCAGCAGTTTGGGAAGCTATGGCTACACCTTC.